The entry below gives a single TCR beta chain sequence along with its context. Its antigen is not identified. This entry belongs to a study of graft-versus-host responses after intestinal transplantation. Germline CDR1 and CDR2: WNHNN and SYGVQD (reference sequence). CDR3 size: 11 residues. V was cut by 3 bases and J by 6 bases, with 3 bases left in between. TCRdb keeps only in-frame clones here, not all; method: immunoSEQ multiplex PCR. The repertoire holds some 100,000 clones, with around 92% as singletons. The sample was unstimulated CD8+ T cells sorted from spleen or lymph node cells, taken before transplant. V gene TRBV10-1 combines with J gene TRBJ2-1, with D unresolved. This clonotype originated in a human donor who was the organ donor for an intestinal transplant. Here the CDR3 DNA reads TGCGCCAGCAGTGACGGCAATGAGCAGTTCTTC. Translated, it gives CASSDGNEQFF.